This T cell receptor (beta chain) was found in a study of shared T cell receptors in the human thymus. The CDR3 is 14 residues long. Germline V lookup: CDR1 LNHDA, CDR2 SQIVND (reference sequence). Germline trimming cut 7 bases from V and 5 bases from J; bases unmatched to any gene: 7. Assay used: immunoSEQ multiplex PCR; TCRdb lists only in-frame clones, some missing. The sample includes 720,000 or so clones, roughly 88% of them seen just once. This sample also belongs to another study, concerning human thymus T cells. From that second work: During corrective heart surgery, resections were taken, and the thymus tissue came from them. The related literature has documented a marked overlap of thymic repertoires among unrelated individuals.

The chain has TRBV19 and TRBJ1-1; 10 bases map to TRBD1. Sequenced input: thymocytes. The TCR was taken from a girl younger than two with a congenital heart defect. The CDR3 coding sequence is TGTGCCAGTAACCCATCGGGACAGGGGACTGAAGCTTTCTTT. Translating gives CASNPSGQGTEAFF.